The 17 T cell receptor beta chains below were found in one sample sequenced in a study of PD-L1 blockade in urothelial cancer. Sequencing used immunoSEQ multiplex PCR; TCRdb keeps in-frame clones, though not all of them. The repertoire has 40,000 to 55,000 clones, around 86% of them found once; the top ten carry around 9.3%. Described time point: peripheral blood 6 weeks after treatment start. The source was PBMCs, collected around atezolizumab (anti-PD-L1) treatment. All receptors come from a man aged 60 to 75 with urothelial cancer.

The genes are TRBV7-2 and TRBJ2-1; D gene uncertain. Trimming removed 1 base from V and 4 bases from J, with 5 bases in between. CDR3 size: 13 residues. Looked up from germline, CDR1 is SGHTA and CDR2 is FQGNSA. The CDR3 DNA is TGTGCCAGCAGCTTAGGAGAATACAATGAGCAGTTCTTC. Its protein product is CASSLGEYNEQFF.

The chain recombines TRBV18 with TRBJ1-2; D not certain. Germline V gene data show CDR1 as KGHSH and CDR2 as LQKENI. The CDR3 length is 15 residues. Deletions cut 3 bases from V and 4 bases from J, with 15 bases between. CDR3 in DNA: TGTGCCAGCTCACCCACCCCAAAACCGGGCTATGGCTACACCTTC. Encoded protein: CASSPTPKPGYGYTF.

V gene TRBV9 combines with J gene TRBJ2-2, with 12 bases matching TRBD2. CDR1 and CDR2 (germline): SGDLS, YYNGEE. J lost 2 bases, V lost 4 bases, and 6 bases had no gene match. This CDR3 is 17 amino acids long. The CDR3 reads CASSSPSGGANTGELFF. Written as DNA, the CDR3 is TGTGCCAGCAGCTCACCTAGCGGGGGGGCCAACACCGGGGAGCTGTTTTTT.

The chain uses TRBV29-1 and TRBJ2-7; TRBD2 matches 7 bases. This CDR3 has 12 amino acids. CDR1 SQVTM and CDR2 ANQGSEA come from the germline V gene. The V and J ends lost 3 bases and 4 bases, in that order; junction bases with no gene match: 3. CDR3 DNA sequence: TGCAGCGTTGAGGGCGGGGGATACGAGCAGTACTTC. Translation: CSVEGGGYEQYF.

This clone appeared a single time. The V call is TRBV6-1, the J call TRBJ1-5, with a weak D call TRBD1 (5 bases). Germline CDR1 MNHNS, CDR2 SASEGT. The CDR3 covers 12 residues. V lost 6 bases, J lost 6 bases, and 9 bases lay in between. CDR3 protein: CASSQDIQPQHF. CDR3 coding DNA: TGTGCCAGCAGCCAGGACATTCAGCCCCAGCATTTT.

On this clone itself: The germline gene is not matched at one end of the junction; a read error may be the cause. The genes are TRBV5-4 and TRBJ1-2; D may be TRBD1 (5 bases). The germline CDR1 and CDR2 sequences are SGHNT and YYREEE (reference sequence). The CDR3 spans 13 residues. CDR3 sequence reads: CASRLDTYYGYTF. CDR3 coding DNA: TGTGCCAGCAGATTGGACACATACTATGGCTACACCTTC.

This clone came up once. This sequence joins TRBV4-1 and TRBJ1-1, with D perhaps TRBD1 (6 bases). Trimming took off 2 bases at V and 6 bases at J, with 13 bases between the two ends. The CDR3 runs to 14 residues. CDR1 and CDR2 (germline): MGHRA, YSYEKL. The CDR3 nucleotides read TGCGCCAGCAGCCAAACTCGGACAGTCCCTGAAGCTTTCTTT. Translated: CASSQTRTVPEAFF.

The gene calls are TRBV5-1 and TRBJ2-5, with D perhaps TRBD1 (6 bases). V lost 4 bases to trimming and J lost 5 bases, with 18 bases between them. Germline V CDR1 and CDR2: SGHRS, YFSETQ. This CDR3 has 15 residues. Here the CDR3 DNA reads TGCGCCAGCAGCCGGGCGGCAGGGGTGTGGGAGACCCAGTACTTC. Translating gives CASSRAAGVWETQYF.

The chain is built from TRBV7-2 and TRBJ2-7; TRBD1 agrees at 8 bases. The germline gives CDR1 SGHTA, CDR2 FQGNSA. The CDR3 contains 14 residues. Unmatched junction bases numbered 3, after V lost 5 bases and J lost 0 bases. CDR3 protein: CASSADRASYEQYF. The CDR3 nucleotides read TGTGCCAGCAGCGCGGACAGGGCCTCCTACGAGCAGTACTTC.

J is TRBJ1-5 and V is TRBV2, with TRBD1 matching over 9 bases. In germline, CDR1 is SNHLY, CDR2 FYNNEI. Trimming cost V 4 bases and J 5 bases; bases outside gene matches: 3. The CDR3 extends over 14 amino acids. CDR3 in DNA: TGTGCCAGCAGTGGAGGACAGGGGTATCAGCCCCAGCATTTT. This sequence encodes CASSGGQGYQPQHF.

This chain uses TRBV13 with TRBJ2-6, with 8 positions matching TRBD1. The germline gives CDR1 PRHDT, CDR2 FYEKMQ (reference sequence). The CDR3 spans 17 residues. After removal of 0 bases from V and 3 bases from J, the junction contained 4 bases not matched to a gene. The CDR3 sequence: CASSLGTGVFGANVLTF. CDR3 DNA sequence: TGTGCCAGCAGCTTAGGGACAGGGGTATTTGGGGCCAACGTCCTGACTTTC. Supplemented by reference TRBV13 and TRBJ2-6, the full variable domain reads AAGVIQSPRHLIKEKRETATLKCYPIPRHDTVYWYQQGPGQDPQFLISFYEKMQSDKGSIPDRFSAQQFSDYHSELNMSSLELGDSALYFCASSLGTGVFGANVLTFGAGSRLTVL.

The chain combines TRBV18 with TRBJ2-1; D may be TRBD1 (8 bases). Germline CDR1 and CDR2: KGHSH and LQKENI. The CDR3 is 14 amino acids. Trimming took off 2 bases at V and 5 bases at J, with 10 bases between the two ends. CDR3 amino acids: CASSPTGGDNEQFF. The CDR3 DNA follows: TGTGCCAGCTCACCAACAGGGGGGGACAATGAGCAGTTCTTC.

The V gene is TRBV7-9, the J gene TRBJ2-3, with TRBD2 identical over 9 bases. After removal of 8 bases from V and 3 bases from J, the junction contained 9 bases not matched to a gene. In germline, CDR1 is SEHNR, CDR2 FQNEAQ (reference sequence). CDR3 length: 15 residues. The CDR3 region is CASAWGSGGTDTQYF. CDR3 nucleotide sequence: TGTGCCAGCGCCTGGGGTAGCGGGGGAACAGATACGCAGTATTTT.

The chain has TRBV6-6 and TRBJ2-5; a possible D gene is TRBD1 (5 bases). CDR3 length: 14 residues. Between the trimmed V and J ends, which lost 4 bases and 2 bases, there was a span of 11 bases. Germline V gene data show CDR1 as MNHNY and CDR2 as SVGAGI (reference sequence). The CDR3 loop reads CASSLGRGQETQYF. CDR3 nucleotides: TGTGCCAGCAGTTTGGGTAGGGGTCAAGAGACCCAGTACTTC.

The chain links TRBV28 to TRBJ2-2; D uncertain. The CDR3 loop spans 12 amino acids. Germline CDR1 is MDHEN and CDR2 is SYDVKM. V lost 2 bases and J 10 bases, leaving 8 bases between the germline ends. In DNA, the CDR3 is TGTGCCAGCAGTTTAGGGCAGGAGGAGCTGTTTTTT. Its protein product is CASSLGQEELFF.

The genes are TRBV23-1 and TRBJ1-2; 9 bases align to TRBD1. TRBV23-1 is an ORF, with its function uncertain. V dropped 1 base and J dropped 0; count of bases not matched to a gene: 3. This CDR3 is built from 16 residues. CDR3 residues: CASSQLRDRANYGYTF. In DNA, the CDR3 is TGCGCCAGCAGTCAATTAAGGGACAGGGCTAACTATGGCTACACCTTC.

V and J are TRBV30 and TRBJ1-2; 8 bases align to TRBD1. The ends lost 5 bases at V and 6 bases at J; junction bases unmatched: 14. The length of the CDR3 is 15 residues. Germline V gene sequence: CDR1 GTSNPN, CDR2 SVGIG (reference sequence). This chain's CDR3 is CAWGEKGQEYDGYTF. The CDR3 DNA reads TGTGCCTGGGGAGAAAAGGGACAGGAGTATGATGGCTACACCTTC.